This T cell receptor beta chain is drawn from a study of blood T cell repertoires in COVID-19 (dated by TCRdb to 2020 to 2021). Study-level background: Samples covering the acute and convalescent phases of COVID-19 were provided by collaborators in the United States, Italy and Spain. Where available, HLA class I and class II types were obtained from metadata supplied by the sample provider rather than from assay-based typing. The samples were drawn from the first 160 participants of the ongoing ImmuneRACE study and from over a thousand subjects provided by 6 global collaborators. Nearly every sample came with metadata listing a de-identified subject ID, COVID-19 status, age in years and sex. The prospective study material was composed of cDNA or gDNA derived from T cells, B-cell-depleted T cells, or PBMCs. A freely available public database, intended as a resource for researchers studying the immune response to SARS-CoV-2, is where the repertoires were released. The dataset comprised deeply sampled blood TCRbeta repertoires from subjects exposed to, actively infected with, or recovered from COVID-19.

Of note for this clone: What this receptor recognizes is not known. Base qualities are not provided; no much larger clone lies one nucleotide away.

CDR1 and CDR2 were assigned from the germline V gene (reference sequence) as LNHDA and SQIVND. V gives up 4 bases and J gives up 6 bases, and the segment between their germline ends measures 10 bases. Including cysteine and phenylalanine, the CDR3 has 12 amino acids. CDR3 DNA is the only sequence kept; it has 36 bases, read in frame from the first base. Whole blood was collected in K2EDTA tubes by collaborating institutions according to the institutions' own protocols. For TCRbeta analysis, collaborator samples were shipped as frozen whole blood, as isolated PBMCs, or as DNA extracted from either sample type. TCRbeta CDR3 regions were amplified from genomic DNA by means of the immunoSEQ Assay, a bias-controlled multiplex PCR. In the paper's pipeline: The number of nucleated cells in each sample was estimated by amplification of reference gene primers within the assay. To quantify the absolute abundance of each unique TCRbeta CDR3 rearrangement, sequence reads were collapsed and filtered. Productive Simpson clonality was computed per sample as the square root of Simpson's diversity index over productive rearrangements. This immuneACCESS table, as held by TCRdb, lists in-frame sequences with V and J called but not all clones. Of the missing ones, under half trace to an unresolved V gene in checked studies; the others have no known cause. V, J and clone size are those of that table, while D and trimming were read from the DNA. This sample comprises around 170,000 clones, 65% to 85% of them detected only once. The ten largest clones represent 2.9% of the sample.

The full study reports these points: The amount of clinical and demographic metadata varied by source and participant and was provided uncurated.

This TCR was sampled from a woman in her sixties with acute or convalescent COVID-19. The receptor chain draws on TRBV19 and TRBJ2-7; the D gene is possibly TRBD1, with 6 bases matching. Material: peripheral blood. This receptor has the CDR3 CASSNTGLEQYF. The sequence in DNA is TGTGCCAGTAGTAATACAGGGCTCGAGCAGTACTTC.